A selection of T cell receptor beta chains follows, all from one sample in a study of T cells in lung cancer brain metastases. Clones were read by immunoSEQ multiplex PCR, and TCRdb kept only the in-frame ones, dropping some. Of under 5,000 clones in the sample, about 90% were seen once. The specimen was tumor tissue from the primary lung tumor. These receptor sequences come from a woman aged 50 to 60 with non-small cell lung cancer. Both conserved end residues are part of each CDR3. The order of the fields is J gene, V gene, D gene, clone size, CDR3 DNA, CDR3 protein. D genes are given only for firm matches. Clone size is stated in some rows and not others, as once, few, many or a class when expanded.

TRBJ2-2	TRBV9	NA	NA	TGTGCCAGCAGCGTAGTAGGAGCGGACCCTTCCCCGGGGGAGCTGTTTTTT	CASSVVGADPSPGELFF
TRBJ2-1	TRBV7-8	TRBD1	NA	TGTGCCAGCAGCTTAGTATATAGGGGGCCCTACAATGAGCAGTTCTTC	CASSLVYRGPYNEQFF
TRBJ2-3	TRBV7-3	NA	NA	TGTGCCAGCAGCCCGCTGCTCACAGATACGCAGTATTTT	CASSPLLTDTQYF
TRBJ2-5	TRBV5-7	TRBD2	NA	TGTGCCAGCAGCCTTAGACTAGCGGGAGGAAAGACCCAGTACTTC	CASSLRLAGGKTQYF
TRBJ1-5	TRBV6-6	NA	few	TGTGCCACCACGGGAGGCTATGGCAATCAGCCCCAGCATTTT	CATTGGYGNQPQHF
TRBJ2-1	TRBV9	TRBD2	once	TGTGCCAGCAGCGTAGAGGGCGGGAGCATTAATGAGCAGTTCTTC	CASSVEGGSINEQFF
TRBJ2-1	TRBV9	TRBD2	NA	TGTGCCAGCAGCCTAGGGACTAGCCCCGACTCCTACAATGAGCAGTTCTTC	CASSLGTSPDSYNEQFF
TRBJ1-2	TRBV29-1	NA	once	TGCAGCGTGGTTCGGGGAGACTATGGCTACACCTTC	CSVVRGDYGYTF
TRBJ2-1	TRBV18	TRBD1	NA	TGTGCCAGCTCTCCGGGACAGGGCTTTGAGCAGTTCTTC	CASSPGQGFEQFF
TRBJ2-1	TRBV18	TRBD2	NA	TGTGCCAGCTCACCACCGACTTTAGCGGGAGGGGGCTACAATGAGCAGTTCTTC	CASSPPTLAGGGYNEQFF
TRBJ2-3	TRBV9	NA	NA	TGTACCAGCAGTGTGACTGACGGGTCAGATACGCAGTATTTT	CTSSVTDGSDTQYF
TRBJ2-1	TRBV1	NA	NA	TGCACCAGCAGCCATGCCCTAGCGCCCAGCTCCTACAATGAGCAGTTCTTC	CTSSHALAPSSYNEQFF
TRBJ1-4	TRBV12-5	NA	NA	TGTGCTAGTGGTTTGGACAGCCTGCATGAAAAACTGTTTTTT	CASGLDSLHEKLFF
TRBJ1-1	TRBV19	NA	NA	TGTGCCAGTAGTGAAACAGCTCCGAACACTGAAGCTTTCTTT	CASSETAPNTEAFF
TRBJ1-4	TRBV7-9	NA	NA	TGTGCCAGCAGCTCAGGGGTTGAGAATGAAAAACTGTTTTTT	CASSSGVENEKLFF
TRBJ1-4	TRBV7-2	NA	NA	TGTGCCAGCAGCTTAGTCAATAATGAAAAACTGTTTTTT	CASSLVNNEKLFF
TRBJ1-1	TRBV7-7	TRBD1	NA	TGTGCTAGCAGCCGCCGACAGGGGACTGAAGCTTTCTTT	CASSRRQGTEAFF
TRBJ1-1	TRBV5-1	NA	NA	TGCGCCAGCAGCTTGGAAGGTGGGGACACTGAAGCTTTCTTT	CASSLEGGDTEAFF
TRBJ1-1	TRBV5-1	NA	NA	TGCGCCAGCAGCGTTCAGGTGAACACTGAAGCTTTCTTT	CASSVQVNTEAFF
TRBJ1-1	TRBV5-1	TRBD1	once	TGCGCCAGCAGCCTAGAGACAGGGATAATAACTGAAGCTTTCTTT	CASSLETGIITEAFF
TRBJ1-5	TRBV19	NA	NA	TGTGCCAGTAGTTTCTGGGGGGCTCAGCCCCAGCATTTT	CASSFWGAQPQHF
TRBJ2-1	TRBV11-3	NA	NA	TGTGCCAGCAGCCCAAGGGAAGCTTACAATGAGCAGTTCTTC	CASSPREAYNEQFF
TRBJ1-1	TRBV5-5	NA	NA	TGTGCCAGCAGCTTGAGAGGCACTGAAGCTTTCTTT	CASSLRGTEAFF
TRBJ1-1	TRBV29-1	NA	NA	TGCAGCGTATCGGTTGTATTCCGGACTGAAGCTTTCTTT	CSVSVVFRTEAFF
TRBJ1-3	TRBV6-5	NA	NA	TGTGCCAGCAGTTACGACAGAGATGATGGAAACACCATATATTTT	CASSYDRDDGNTIYF
TRBJ2-3	TRBV7-3	NA	NA	TGTGCCAGCAGCTCCAGCAGAACAGATACGCAGTATTTT	CASSSSRTDTQYF
TRBJ2-5	TRBV5-1	TRBD2	NA	TGCGCCAGCAGCTTGACGACTAGCGGGAGAGAGACCCAGTACTTC	CASSLTTSGRETQYF
TRBJ1-1	TRBV18	NA	NA	TGTGCCAGCTGTAACCAGGGTTACACTGAAGCTTTCTTT	CASCNQGYTEAFF
TRBJ2-1	TRBV29-1	NA	NA	TGCAGCGTCGGGGACAATTCGCACAATGAGCAGTTCTTC	CSVGDNSHNEQFF
TRBJ2-3	TRBV9	TRBD2	NA	TGTGCCAGCAGCCTCGGGACTAGCACCGAGCCCGATACGCAGTATTTT	CASSLGTSTEPDTQYF
TRBJ2-1	TRBV5-1	TRBD2	NA	TGCGCCAGCAGCCCTCTTGGGGGGACTAACAATGAGCAGTTCTTC	CASSPLGGTNNEQFF
TRBJ1-2	TRBV28	NA	NA	TGTGCCAGCAGTGACACTAACTATGGCTACACCTTC	CASSDTNYGYTF
TRBJ1-3	TRBV7-9	TRBD1	NA	TGTGCCAGCAGCCCCCAACTAAGGGGGCGCCGAGACACCATATATTTT	CASSPQLRGRRDTIYF
TRBJ1-4	TRBV18	NA	NA	TGTGCCAGCTCACTAAGCGCAGGGGAGGGTGAAAAACTGTTTTTT	CASSLSAGEGEKLFF
TRBJ1-3	TRBV19	NA	NA	TGTGCTAGTAGGGAGCGATCTGGAAACACCATATATTTT	CASRERSGNTIYF
TRBJ1-2	TRBV6-5	NA	NA	TGTGCCAGCAGCGGGCAGGGGAACTATGGCTACACCTTC	CASSGQGNYGYTF
TRBJ1-2	TRBV7-9	TRBD1	NA	TGTGCCAGCAGCTCCAGGGACAGGCCCTATGGCTACATCTTC	CASSSRDRPYGYIF
TRBJ2-1	TRBV7-9	NA	NA	TGTGCCAGCAGCCATCGTGAAGGGATGGGCAATGAGCAGTTCTTC	CASSHREGMGNEQFF
TRBJ1-5	TRBV2	TRBD1	NA	TGTGCCAGCAGGGAACAGGGGGGGTGGCAGCCCCAGCATTTT	CASREQGGWQPQHF
TRBJ1-2	TRBV19	TRBD1	NA	TGTGCCAGTAGTACCGTTTTGGGACAGGGGGCGAAACTCGTTCGGGGCTACACCTTC	CASSTVLGQGAKLVRGYTF
TRBJ2-1	TRBV21-1	NA	NA	TGTGCCAGCATCCCCAATGAGCAGTTCTTC	CASIPNEQFF
TRBJ1-1	TRBV5-1	NA	NA	TGCGCCAGCAGCTTGGCCACAGGGAACGCTGAAGCTTTCTTT	CASSLATGNAEAFF
TRBJ1-1	TRBV6-1	NA	NA	TGTGCCAGCAGCCTCTTCTTAGGGGACAACACTGAAGCTTTCTTT	CASSLFLGDNTEAFF
TRBJ1-1	TRBV5-1	NA	NA	TGCGCCAGCAGCTTCAACGATTGGACGAACACTGAAGCTTTCTTT	CASSFNDWTNTEAFF
TRBJ1-3	TRBV4-1	NA	NA	TGCGCCAGCAGCCGTTGGGCCTTCTCTGGAAACATCATATATTTT	CASSRWAFSGNIIYF
TRBJ2-2	TRBV4-2	NA	NA	TGTGCCAGCAGCCAAGATAGAAAAGGGAAGACCGGGGAGCTGTTTTTT	CASSQDRKGKTGELFF
TRBJ1-2	TRBV4-1	NA	NA	TGCGCCAGCAGCTTGCTGATCGAGGATAGGGGCTACACCTTC	CASSLLIEDRGYTF
TRBJ2-6	TRBV11-3	NA	few	TGTGCCAGCAGCTCCCCCCTTGGGTCTGGGGCCAACGTCCTGACTTTC	CASSSPLGSGANVLTF
TRBJ1-1	TRBV11-3	NA	once	TGTGCCAGCAGCGAGGGACCGATGAGGAACACTGAAGCTTTCTTT	CASSEGPMRNTEAFF
TRBJ2-6	TRBV11-3	TRBD2	NA	TGTGCCAGCAGCTTTAGCGGGAGGGCCACTCGTGGGGCCAACGTCCTGACTTTC	CASSFSGRATRGANVLTF
TRBJ1-2	TRBV2	NA	once	TGTGCCAGCAGTGGTCATTATGGCTACACCTTC	CASSGHYGYTF
TRBJ1-1	TRBV6-5	NA	NA	TGTGCCAGCAGTTACATGGAAGGCACTGAAGCTTTCTTT	CASSYMEGTEAFF
TRBJ1-2	TRBV18	NA	NA	TGTGCCAGCTCACTTGAGGGTATATTGAGCGGTTACACCTTC	CASSLEGILSGYTF
TRBJ1-2	TRBV13	NA	NA	TGTGCCAGCAGCTTACTTCTCGGACAGACCGGTTATGGCTACACTTTC	CASSLLLGQTGYGYTF
TRBJ1-5	TRBV6-5	NA	NA	TGTGCCAGCAGTTACCGAGGCGGTCAGCCCCAGCATTTT	CASSYRGGQPQHF
TRBJ1-4	TRBV11-3	NA	NA	TGTGCCAGCAGCTTAAGCGAAGCTAATGAAAAACTGTTTTTT	CASSLSEANEKLFF
TRBJ1-1	TRBV29-1	NA	once	TGCAGCGTTGAAAGGCAGGGGATCACTGAAGCTTTCTTT	CSVERQGITEAFF
TRBJ1-2	TRBV18	NA	NA	TGTGCCAGCTCACATCCGGGTACCTATGGCTACACCTTC	CASSHPGTYGYTF
TRBJ1-3	TRBV7-9	TRBD1	NA	TGTGCCAGCAGGAAACCCGGGACAGGGGTAACCCAAAACACCATATATTTT	CASRKPGTGVTQNTIYF